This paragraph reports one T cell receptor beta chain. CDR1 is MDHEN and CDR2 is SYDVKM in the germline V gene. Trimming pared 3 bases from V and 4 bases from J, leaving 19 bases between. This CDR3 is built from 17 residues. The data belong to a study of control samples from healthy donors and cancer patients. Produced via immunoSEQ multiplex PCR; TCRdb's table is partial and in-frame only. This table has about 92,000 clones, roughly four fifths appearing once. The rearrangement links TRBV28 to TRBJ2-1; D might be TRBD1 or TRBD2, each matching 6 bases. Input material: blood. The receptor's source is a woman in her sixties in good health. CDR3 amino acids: CASSLAGAGGSYNEQFF. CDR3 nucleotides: TGTGCCAGCAGTTTGGCTGGAGCCGGGGGCTCGTACAATGAGCAGTTCTTC.